A single sample gave rise to the 18 T cell receptor beta chains below, sequenced in a study of blood T cell repertoires in COVID-19. Assay: immunoSEQ multiplex PCR; the TCRdb copy retains only in-frame clones and omits some. Counted here are about 89,000 clones, 88% occurring once; the ten biggest clones make up 0.35% to 0.5%. Material: peripheral blood. Every receptor here comes from a man in his 60s with acute or convalescent COVID-19.

The chain couples TRBV6-1 to TRBJ1-1; D might be TRBD1 (6 bases). The V gene lost 1 base and the J gene lost 10 bases, with 10 bases spanning the gap. Per the germline V gene, CDR1 is MNHNS and CDR2 is SASEGT. The CDR3 spans 12 residues. CDR3 in amino acids: CASSEVRGGAFF. As DNA, the CDR3 is TGTGCCAGCAGTGAAGTAAGGGGGGGAGCTTTCTTT.

The rearrangement joins TRBV7-3 to TRBJ2-3, with D tentatively TRBD2 (5 bases). This CDR3 has 15 amino acids. Germline CDR1 SGHTA, CDR2 FQGTGA. V lost 2 bases and J lost 5, with 14 bases in between. The CDR3 region is CASSLSGSTQDTQYF. Here the CDR3 DNA reads TGTGCCAGCAGCTTATCGGGAAGCACACAAGATACGCAGTATTTT.

V usage is TRBV3-1 (or the pseudogene TRBV3-2) and J usage is TRBJ1-4; TRBD1 matches 12 bases. The CDR3 is made up of 17 amino acids. Germline-derived CDR1 and CDR2 are LGHDT and YNNKEL (reference sequence). V dropped 4 bases and J dropped 3; count of bases not matched to a gene: 6. CDR3 nucleotide sequence: TGTGCCAGCAGCCCCCGGGACAGGGGGCCGGCTAATGAAAAACTGTTTTTT. Residues: CASSPRDRGPANEKLFF.

This chain uses TRBV24-1 with TRBJ2-7, with 9 bases aligning to TRBD1. The CDR3 consists of 14 residues. V lost 4 bases, J lost 5 bases, and 5 bases stayed unmatched. CDR1 is KGHDR and CDR2 is SFDVKD in the germline V gene. The CDR3 region has the DNA TGTGCCACCAGTGAAAGGGACAGGGCAGACGAGCAGTACTTC. It yields the protein CATSERDRADEQYF.

This chain joins TRBV28 and TRBJ1-2; no definite D call. V gave up 6 bases and J gave up 1 base, with 18 bases separating them. CDR1 is MDHEN and CDR2 is SYDVKM in the germline V gene. This CDR3 region has 16 residues. The CDR3 nucleotides are TGTGCCAGCAGGTCCCTGCATCGGAGGGTTAACTATGGCTACACCTTC. It is translated as CASRSLHRRVNYGYTF.

The J gene is TRBJ2-5, the V gene TRBV27; TRBD2 matches at 15 bases. This CDR3 has 18 amino acids. With V trimmed by 4 bases and J by 5 bases, 11 bases remained unmatched. The germline V gene has CDR1 MNHEY and CDR2 SMNVEV (reference sequence). CDR3 sequence reads: CASSSGTSGGPGGETQYF. The DNA for the CDR3 is TGTGCCAGCAGTTCAGGGACTAGCGGGGGGCCAGGAGGGGAGACCCAGTACTTC.

V gene TRBV29-1 combines with J gene TRBJ1-1; D call uncertain. Trimming stripped 0 bases from V and 6 bases from J, with 11 bases between. Germline CDR1 is SQVTM and CDR2 is ANQGSEA. The length of the CDR3 is 13 residues. CDR3 region: CSVEDTVRPEAFF. In nucleotides, the CDR3 is TGCAGCGTTGAAGACACAGTGCGCCCTGAAGCTTTCTTT. Using reference TRBV29-1 and TRBJ1-1 for the parts outside the CDR3, the full variable domain is SAVISQKPSRDICQRGTSLTIQCQVDSQVTMMFWYRQQPGQSLTLIATANQGSEATYESGFVIDKFPISRPNLTFSTLTVSNMSPEDSSIYLCSVEDTVRPEAFFGQGTRLTVV.

V usage is TRBV18 and J usage is TRBJ1-2; D is unclear. V was cut by 5 bases and J by 5 bases, with 18 bases left in between. The CDR3 sequence is 15 residues long. Germline loops: CDR1 KGHSH, CDR2 LQKENI. CDR3 residues: CASSSEPFQVYGYTF. CDR3 DNA: TGTGCCAGCTCATCAGAACCCTTCCAGGTTTATGGCTACACCTTC. The full variable domain, in which reference TRBV18 and TRBJ1-2 provide the parts outside the CDR3, is NAGVMQNPRHLVRRRGQEARLRCSPMKGHSHVYWYRQLPEEGLKFMVYLQKENIIDESGMPKERFSAEFPKEGPSILRIQQVVRGDSAAYFCASSSEPFQVYGYTFGSGTRLTVV.

The V and J genes are TRBV2 and TRBJ2-2, with TRBD1 matching 10 bases. The CDR3 runs to 16 residues. Looked up from germline, CDR1 is SNHLY and CDR2 is FYNNEI. J was trimmed by 3 bases and V by 8 bases; bases with no gene match: 9. The DNA for the CDR3 is TGTGCCAGCCTGGGTAAAGGGACAGGGGACACCGGGGAGCTGTTTTTT. Its translation: CASLGKGTGDTGELFF. The complete variable domain, with remaining parts taken from reference TRBV2 and TRBJ2-2, reads EPEVTQTPSHQVTQMGQEVILRCVPISNHLYFYWYRQILGQKVEFLVSFYNNEISEKSEIFDDQFSVERPDGSNFTLKIRSTKLEDSAMYFCASLGKGTGDTGELFFGEGSRLTVL.

The chain recombines TRBV19 with TRBJ1-1; the D gene is possibly TRBD1 (5 bases). Germline CDR1 LNHDA, CDR2 SQIVND (reference sequence). The CDR3 covers 14 residues. The ends were cut back, 7 bases at V and 3 bases at J, with 15 bases in the middle. The CDR3 DNA sequence: TGTGCCAGTACCCATCCCCGGGGGTACACTGAAGCTTTCTTT. Translating it yields CASTHPRGYTEAFF. The entire variable domain, with the rest obtained from reference TRBV19 and TRBJ1-1, is as follows: DGGITQSPKYLFRKEGQNVTLSCEQNLNHDAMYWYRQDPGQGLRLIYYSQIVNDFQKGDIAEGYSVSREKKESFPLTVTSAQKNPTAFYLCASTHPRGYTEAFFGQGTRLTVV.

This chain uses TRBV5-6 with TRBJ1-6, with D tentatively TRBD1 (5 bases). The V end lost 2 bases, the J end lost 7 bases, and 10 bases lay between the germline ends. The CDR3 loop spans 14 amino acids. The germline V gene has CDR1 SGHDT and CDR2 YYEEEE. CDR3 protein: CASSFQTANSPLHF. As DNA, the CDR3 is TGTGCCAGCAGCTTCCAGACAGCCAATTCACCCCTCCACTTT.

The J gene is TRBJ1-5, the V gene TRBV30; D might be TRBD1 (5 bases). The V and J ends lost 1 base and 1 base respectively, with 8 bases between them. From germline, CDR1 is GTSNPN and CDR2 SVGIG (reference sequence). The CDR3 totals 14 residues. The CDR3 region is CAWSGGESNQPQHF. The CDR3 DNA reads as TGTGCCTGGAGTGGGGGCGAGAGCAATCAGCCCCAGCATTTT.

V gene TRBV30 combines with J gene TRBJ2-3; D unresolved. The CDR3 extends over 14 amino acids. The V gene lost 8 bases and the J gene lost 4 bases, with 19 bases spanning the gap. In germline, CDR1 is GTSNPN, CDR2 SVGIG (reference sequence). The CDR3 region is CAATVLHSSDTQYF. The CDR3 DNA follows: TGTGCCGCCACAGTCTTGCATAGTTCAGATACGCAGTATTTT.

This chain connects TRBV24-1 to TRBJ2-1; TRBD2 matches 11 bases. The CDR3 is made up of 15 amino acids. The germline V gene encodes CDR1 KGHDR and CDR2 SFDVKD. V lost 0 bases, J lost 9 bases, and 3 bases stayed unmatched. The CDR3 is CATSDLTSGRFEQFF. The CDR3 bases are TGTGCCACCAGTGATTTGACTAGCGGGAGATTTGAGCAGTTCTTC.

The chain recombines TRBV5-1 with TRBJ2-2; 14 nucleotides match TRBD2. V dropped 0 bases and J dropped 1; count of bases not matched to a gene: 2. CDR1 is SGHRS, CDR2 YFSETQ, per germline. The CDR3 has 18 residues. As DNA, the CDR3 is TGCGCCAGCAGCTTGGTAGGGACTAGCGGGAGGAACACCGGGGAGCTGTTTTTT. Translated: CASSLVGTSGRNTGELFF.

This chain joins TRBV3-1 (or the pseudogene TRBV3-2) and TRBJ2-7; 11 bases agree with TRBD2. Germline values: CDR1 LGHDT, CDR2 YNNKEL (reference sequence). V lost 4 bases and J lost 2; bases outside the gene matches: 4. This CDR3 region has 15 residues. DNA of the CDR3: TGTGCCAGCAGCCCACCGGGACTAGCGGCCTACGAGCAGTACTTC. It encodes CASSPPGLAAYEQYF.

This rearrangement joins TRBV10-3 to TRBJ1-3; TRBD1 agrees at 7 bases. CDR3 size: 14 residues. V lost 7 bases and J lost 2; bases outside the gene matches: 5. CDR1 is ENHRY, CDR2 SYGVKD, per germline. The CDR3 region is CAINPDRAGNTIYF. The CDR3 bases are TGTGCCATCAACCCCGACAGGGCTGGAAACACCATATATTTT.

The chain links TRBV28 to TRBJ2-3; D remains ambiguous. The CDR3 has 13 amino acids. The V and J ends lost 8 bases and 4 bases respectively, with 13 bases between them. In germline, CDR1 is MDHEN, CDR2 SYDVKM. This CDR3 is CASCRRSADTQYF. The CDR3 coding sequence is TGTGCCAGCTGTCGGCGAAGCGCAGATACGCAGTATTTT.